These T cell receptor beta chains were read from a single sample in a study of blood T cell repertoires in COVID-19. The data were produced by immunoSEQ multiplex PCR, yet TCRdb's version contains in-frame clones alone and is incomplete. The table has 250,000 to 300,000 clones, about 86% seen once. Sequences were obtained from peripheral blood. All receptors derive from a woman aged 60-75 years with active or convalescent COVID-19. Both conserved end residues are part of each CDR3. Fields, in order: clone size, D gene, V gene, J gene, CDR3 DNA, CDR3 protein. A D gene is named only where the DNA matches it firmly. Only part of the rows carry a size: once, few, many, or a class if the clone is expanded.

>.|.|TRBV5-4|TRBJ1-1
TGTGCCAGCAGCCAAATGGACAGGAACACTGAAGCTTTCTTT
CASSQMDRNTEAFF
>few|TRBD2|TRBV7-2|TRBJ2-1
TGTGCCAGCCGGGGGGTAGGATTGAATGAGCAGTTCTTC
CASRGVGLNEQFF
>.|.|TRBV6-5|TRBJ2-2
TGTGCCAGCAGTTACTCGAGCCAGGGCCAAGCCGGGGAGCTGTTTTTT
CASSYSSQGQAGELFF
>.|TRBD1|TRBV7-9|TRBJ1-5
TGTGCCAGCAGCTTAGGCCTACAGGGGGCTGGGGACAATCAGCCCCAGCATTTT
CASSLGLQGAGDNQPQHF
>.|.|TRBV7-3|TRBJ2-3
TGTGCCAGCAGCGTCCTGTCAGGGGCAGATACGCAGTATTTT
CASSVLSGADTQYF
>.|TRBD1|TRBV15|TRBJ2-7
TGTGCCACCAGCAGAGAGACAGGGTTCAACTACGAGCAGTACTTC
CATSRETGFNYEQYF
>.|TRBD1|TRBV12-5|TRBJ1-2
TGTGCTAGTGGTTTGTCACGGGCCTCGACAGGGGGCTTGGTTAACTATGGCTACACCTTC
CASGLSRASTGGLVNYGYTF
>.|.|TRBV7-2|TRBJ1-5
TGTGCCAGCAGCTTATGGGCAGTTAATAGCAATCAGCCCCAGCATTTT
CASSLWAVNSNQPQHF
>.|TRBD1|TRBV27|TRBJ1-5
TGTGCCAGCAGTCCCGGGACAGGGATCGGTCAGCCCCAGCATTTT
CASSPGTGIGQPQHF
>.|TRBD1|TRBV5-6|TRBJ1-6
TGTGCCAGCAAGAACAGGGGGGATAATTCACCCCTCCACTTT
CASKNRGDNSPLHF
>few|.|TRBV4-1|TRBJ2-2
TGCGCCAGCACCCTTGAGGGACACTCAACCGGGGAGCTGTTTTTT
CASTLEGHSTGELFF
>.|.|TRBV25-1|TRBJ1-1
TGTGCCAGCACCCAGGGCTGGACTGAAGCTTTCTTT
CASTQGWTEAFF
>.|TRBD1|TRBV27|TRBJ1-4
TGTGCCAGCAGTTTAAGCCAGGGGGCAACTAATGAAAAACTGTTTTTT
CASSLSQGATNEKLFF
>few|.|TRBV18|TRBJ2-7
TGTGCCAGCTCGTTGCCCGGGAGCACCTACGAGCAGTACTTC
CASSLPGSTYEQYF
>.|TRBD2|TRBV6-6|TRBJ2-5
TGTGCCAGCTCCCGGGGGGGGCAAGAGACCCAGTACTTC
CASSRGGQETQYF
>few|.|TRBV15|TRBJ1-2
TGTGCCACCAGCAGAGATCGGGCAGGGCGAAACTATGGCTACACCTTC
CATSRDRAGRNYGYTF
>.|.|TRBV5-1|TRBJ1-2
TGCGCCAGCAGCTTGGACTCACCGAACTATGGCTACACCTTC
CASSLDSPNYGYTF
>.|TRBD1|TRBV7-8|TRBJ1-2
TGTGCCAGCAGCCGCCATGGCAGGGGGGACTATGGCTACACCTTC
CASSRHGRGDYGYTF
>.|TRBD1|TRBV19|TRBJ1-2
TGTGCCAGTAGTAGGGACAGGGGGTATGGCTACACCTTC
CASSRDRGYGYTF
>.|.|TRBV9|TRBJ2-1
TGTGCCAGCAGCGTATTAGCGGAGAATGAGCAGTTCTTC
CASSVLAENEQFF
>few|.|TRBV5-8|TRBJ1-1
TGTGCCAGCAGCTTGGGCAGGGCGAACACTGAAGCTTTCTTT
CASSLGRANTEAFF
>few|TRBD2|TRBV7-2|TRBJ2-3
TGTGCCAGCAGCTTAGCCACTCCGGGGAGGGGCACAGATACGCAGTATTTT
CASSLATPGRGTDTQYF
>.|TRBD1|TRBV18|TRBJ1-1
TGTGCCAGCTCACCCGAGACAGGGGGCGCGAACACTGAAGCTTTCTTT
CASSPETGGANTEAFF
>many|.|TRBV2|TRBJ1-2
TGTGCCAGCAGTGAAAGCGCCGGTAACTATGGCTACACCTTC
CASSESAGNYGYTF
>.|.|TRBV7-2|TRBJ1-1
TGTGCCAGCAGAGCGGGACGGATGAACACTGAAGCTTTCTTT
CASRAGRMNTEAFF
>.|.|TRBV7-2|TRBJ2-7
TGTGCCAGCAGCTCCCGAATCTGGGGCCGATACGAGCAGTACTTC
CASSSRIWGRYEQYF
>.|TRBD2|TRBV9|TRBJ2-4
TGTGCCAGCAGCCCCCGGGGAGGGGACATTCAGTACTTC
CASSPRGGDIQYF
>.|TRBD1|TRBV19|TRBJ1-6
TGTGCCAGTAGTATAGATGGAGCAGGGGGCGGAAATTCACCCCTCCACTTT
CASSIDGAGGGNSPLHF
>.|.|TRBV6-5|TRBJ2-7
TGTGCCAGCACCCCGTTACTCGGGGAGCAGTACTTC
CASTPLLGEQYF
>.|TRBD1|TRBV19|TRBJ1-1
TGTGCCAGTACCCCGCGGGACAGGGTGAACACTGAAGCTTTCTTT
CASTPRDRVNTEAFF
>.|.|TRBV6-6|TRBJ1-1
TGTGCCGTGGTCGGGGGGGCGAACACTGAAGCTTTCTTT
CAVVGGANTEAFF
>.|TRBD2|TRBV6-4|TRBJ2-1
TGTGCCAGCAGAGTACTAGCGGGAGGCTACAATGAGCAGTTCTTC
CASRVLAGGYNEQFF
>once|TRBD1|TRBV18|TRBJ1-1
TGTGCCAGCTCACGGCCCCCCCCGGGACAGGGAAGGATGGCTGAAGCTTTCTTT
CASSRPPPGQGRMAEAFF
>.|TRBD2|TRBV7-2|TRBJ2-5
TGTGCCAGCAGCGCTACGACTAGCGGGGGGTCCGAGACCCAGTACTTC
CASSATTSGGSETQYF
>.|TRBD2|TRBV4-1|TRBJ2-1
TGCGCCAGCAGCCGACTAGCGGGGGGGAGTGAGCAGTTCTTC
CASSRLAGGSEQFF
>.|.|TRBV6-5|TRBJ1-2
TGTGCCAGCAGCCTGGGACGGGGGGGCTACACCTTC
CASSLGRGGYTF
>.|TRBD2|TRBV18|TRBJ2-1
TGTGCCAGCTCACCATTAGCGGGGGCCTACAATGAGCAGTTCTTC
CASSPLAGAYNEQFF
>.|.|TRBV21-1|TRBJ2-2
TGTGCCAGCAGCAAAGGACAGGGGGCGCATCCCGGGGAGCTGTTTTTT
CASSKGQGAHPGELFF
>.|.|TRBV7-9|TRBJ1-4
TGTGCCAGCAGCTTAGTTGACAGCGAAAAACTGTTTTTT
CASSLVDSEKLFF
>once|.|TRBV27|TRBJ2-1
TGTGCCAGCACCTTTTCGGTGGGAGACCACTCCTACAATGAGCAGTTCTTC
CASTFSVGDHSYNEQFF
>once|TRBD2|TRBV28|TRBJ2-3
TGTGCCAGCAGTAGAACGATTATGCGGGGGGTTCCAGATACGCAGTATTTT
CASSRTIMRGVPDTQYF
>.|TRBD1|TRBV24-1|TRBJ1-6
TGTGCCACCGCCGGGGGACAGGGCGATTCACCCCTCCACTTT
CATAGGQGDSPLHF
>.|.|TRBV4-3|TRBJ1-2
TGCGCCAGCAGCCAAGATAGGGCGGGGTATGGCTACACCTTC
CASSQDRAGYGYTF
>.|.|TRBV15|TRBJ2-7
TGTGCCACCAGCAGAGCCTCCCCGCGCGAGCAGTACTTC
CATSRASPREQYF
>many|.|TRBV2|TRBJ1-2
TGTGCCAGCAGTGAGACTCGAGATGGCTACACCTTC
CASSETRDGYTF